These 8 T cell receptor beta chains originate from one sample sequenced in a study of a mutant IDH1 vaccine in newly diagnosed glioma. These receptors have no known antigen. Profiling relied on immunoSEQ multiplex PCR, and the TCRdb table lists in-frame clones only, not all of them. The table has around 100,000 clones, under 90% seen once. Time point: week 11, during vaccination. It was 300 ug of mutant IDH1 20-mer peptide that made up each vaccine dose, given with topical imiquimod. The sample consisted of PBMCs, taken from a glioma patient whose treatment included an IDH1 peptide vaccine. Source of these receptors: a woman in her forties or fifties with glioma.

The chain recombines TRBV15 with TRBJ2-5, with D tentatively TRBD2 (5 bases). Judging by the DNA end, TRBJ2-7 fits better; the J call may be wrong. Germline V gene lookup returns CDR1 LNHNV and CDR2 YYDKDF (reference sequence). This CDR3 is built from 14 residues. The CDR3, as DNA: TGTGCCACCAGAAGGACTGGAAGCTCCTACGAGCAGTACTTC. It is translated as CATRRTGSSYEQYF.

The chain has TRBV28 and TRBJ2-4; 8 bases map to TRBD1. V trimming: 5 bases; J trimming: 1 base; junction bases outside the gene matches: 7. The CDR3 consists of 16 residues. Germline-derived CDR1 and CDR2 are MDHEN and SYDVKM. The CDR3 DNA reads as TGTGCCAGCAGTACACAGACAGGGGATGCCAAAAACATTCAGTACTTC. This gives the protein CASSTQTGDAKNIQYF.

The CDR3 reads CASSPDGQGAGTEAFF. CDR3 bases: TGTGCCAGCTCACCCGATGGACAGGGGGCAGGCACTGAAGCTTTCTTT. The chain links TRBV18 to TRBJ1-1; TRBD1 agrees at 11 bases. CDR3 length equals 16 residues. The junction had 7 bases not matched to a gene; V was cut back by 3 bases and J by 4 bases. Germline V gene data show CDR1 as KGHSH and CDR2 as LQKENI. Complete variable domain (other parts from reference TRBV18 and TRBJ1-1): NAGVMQNPRHLVRRRGQEARLRCSPMKGHSHVYWYRQLPEEGLKFMVYLQKENIIDESGMPKERFSAEFPKEGPSILRIQQVVRGDSAAYFCASSPDGQGAGTEAFFGQGTRLTVV.

The CDR3 DNA sequence: TGTGCCAGCAGCTCTGGGCCTACTAGCACAGATACGCAGTATTTT. This translates into CASSSGPTSTDTQYF. The chain uses TRBV5-8 and TRBJ2-3, with D hard to call. The CDR3 length is 15 residues. Germline assignment: CDR1 SGHTS and CDR2 YDEGEE. Trimming stripped 3 bases from V and 0 bases from J, with 11 bases between.

The chain uses TRBV19 and TRBJ2-5; 7 bases agree with TRBD1. The CDR3 runs 13 residues. Trimming at V came to 7 bases and at J to 2 bases, leaving 4 bases not matched to a gene. Germline values: CDR1 LNHDA, CDR2 SQIVND (reference sequence). The CDR3 nucleotides are TGTGCCAGTACCCCGACAGGGCAAGAGACCCAGTACTTC. This translates into CASTPTGQETQYF.

This clone was counted a few times. The V gene is TRBV7-8, the J gene TRBJ1-6; the D gene is possibly TRBD1 (5 bases). The CDR3 runs to 15 residues. Trimming removed 6 bases at V and 6 bases at J, with 15 bases between. Per germline, CDR1 SGHVS and CDR2 FQNEAQ. CDR3 DNA sequence: TGTGCCAGCAGGGCCACAGGCGGCATTAATTCACCCCTCCACTTT. Amino acids: CASRATGGINSPLHF.

This sequence joins TRBV11-2 and TRBJ1-1; D is unresolved. There are 15 residues in the CDR3. Germline loops: CDR1 SGHAT, CDR2 FQNNGV. V lost 3 bases and J lost 1, with 12 bases in between. The CDR3 sequence: CASSFQAAPNTEAFF. The CDR3 DNA reads TGTGCCAGCAGCTTCCAGGCGGCCCCGAACACTGAAGCTTTCTTT.

Written as DNA, the CDR3 is TGCGCCAGCAGCGTCTCGATGCTATTGAACACTGAAGCTTTCTTT. Protein: CASSVSMLLNTEAFF. The chain joins TRBV5-1 to TRBJ1-1; D gene unclear. This CDR3 is built from 15 residues. The germline V gene has CDR1 SGHRS and CDR2 YFSETQ. Between the trimmed V and J ends, which lost 4 bases and 0 bases, there was a span of 13 bases.